Listed below are T cell receptor beta chains from one sample, sequenced in a study of blood T cell repertoires in COVID-19. Using immunoSEQ multiplex PCR, the repertoire was profiled, and TCRdb retains in-frame clones only, with some absent. The sample carries approximately 21,000 clones, roughly 73% recorded once. Sequencing input: peripheral blood. Source of these receptors: a human donor in a cohort sampled during active or convalescent COVID-19. CDR3s include the opening cysteine and the closing phenylalanine or tryptophan. D genes are given only for firm matches. Not all rows give a size; the values are once, few, many and, for expanded clones, a class.

d_call | j_call | clone_size | v_call | cdr3_nt | cdr3_aa
- | TRBJ2-1 | once | TRBV7-9 | TGTGCCAGTAGGACCAGGGGACCCTACAATGAGCAGTTCTTC | CASRTRGPYNEQFF
- | TRBJ1-6 | - | TRBV7-2 | TGTGCCAGCAGCTCCGGGAGGTCCAATTCACCCCTCCACTTT | CASSSGRSNSPLHF
- | TRBJ2-1 | - | TRBV14 | TGTGCCAGCAGCCAATTCGGGGGAGCCCGCTGGAATGAGCAGTTCTTC | CASSQFGGARWNEQFF
- | TRBJ1-4 | - | TRBV2 | TGTGCCAGCAGCGTGGACACAACTAATGAAAAACTGTTTTTT | CASSVDTTNEKLFF
- | TRBJ1-2 | - | TRBV18 | TGTGCCAGCTCATCTCAGATTTTCTATGGCTACACCTTC | CASSSQIFYGYTF
- | TRBJ1-4 | - | TRBV20-1 | TGCAGTGCGCCCGGGAGTGAAAAACTGTTTTTT | CSAPGSEKLFF
TRBD1 | TRBJ2-1 | - | TRBV6-1 | TGTGCCAGCAGTAAAGCCGGGACAGGGGGCACCCTCTATGAGCAGTTCTTC | CASSKAGTGGTLYEQFF
TRBD2 | TRBJ2-3 | few | TRBV28 | TGTGCCAGCAGCCCTCCTAGCGGGGGGTTGTCAGATACGCAGTATTTT | CASSPPSGGLSDTQYF
- | TRBJ1-6 | medium-sized | TRBV25-1 | TGTGCCAGCAGTGTCTCGACAGCCCATAATTCACCCCTCCACTTT | CASSVSTAHNSPLHF
- | TRBJ2-1 | - | TRBV15 | TGTGCCACCGGACCGGGAGGGGGCGCCTTCAATGAGCAGTTCTTC | CATGPGGGAFNEQFF
TRBD1 | TRBJ2-7 | - | TRBV18 | TGTGCCAGCTCACCTTCAATGGGACAGGTGGGTGGGAATTCCTACGAGCAGTACTTC | CASSPSMGQVGGNSYEQYF
- | TRBJ1-1 | - | TRBV5-1 | TGCGCCAGCAGCTTGAAAGGACAGAACACTGAAGCTTTCTTT | CASSLKGQNTEAFF
TRBD2 | TRBJ2-1 | - | TRBV3-1/TRBV3-2 | TGTGCCAGCAGCCAAGTCCCAGCGGGAGAAGACAATGAGCAGTTCTTC | CASSQVPAGEDNEQFF
- | TRBJ2-3 | few | TRBV28 | TGTGCCAGCACACAGGGCCGCACAGATACGCAGTATTTT | CASTQGRTDTQYF
- | TRBJ1-3 | - | TRBV28 | TGTGCCAGCAGTTTCGGAACGACAGCTGGAAACACCATATATTTT | CASSFGTTAGNTIYF
TRBD1 | TRBJ2-5 | - | TRBV11-2 | TGTGCCAGCAGCTTAGGGGACAGGGGGCGCGAAGAGACCCAGTACTTC | CASSLGDRGREETQYF
- | TRBJ1-1 | - | TRBV10-2 | TGCGCCAGCAGTGCAGGGGTGAGCACTGAAGCTTTCTTT | CASSAGVSTEAFF
TRBD2 | TRBJ2-3 | few | TRBV24-1 | TGTGCCACCAGTGATTTGCTACCGGGACTAGCGGGAGCTACGCAGTATTTT | CATSDLLPGLAGATQYF
TRBD1 | TRBJ1-5 | - | TRBV7-2 | TGTGCCAGCAGCTTAGCCGACAGGGGCAATCAGCCCCAGCATTTT | CASSLADRGNQPQHF
- | TRBJ1-2 | few | TRBV19 | TGTGCCAGTAGTTTCCGGACAGCTAACTATGGCTACACCTTC | CASSFRTANYGYTF
- | TRBJ1-4 | - | TRBV6-5 | TGTGCCAGCAGTTACCATTCCGGGACAACAAGAGAAAAACTGTTTTTT | CASSYHSGTTREKLFF
- | TRBJ2-1 | - | TRBV10-3 | TGTGCCATCAGTGAGTCTACTGAGGGCTACAATGAGCAGTTCTTC | CAISESTEGYNEQFF
- | TRBJ1-5 | - | TRBV5-5 | TGTGCCAGCAGCTCGGGACACTTAGATTATCAGCCCCAGCATTTT | CASSSGHLDYQPQHF
- | TRBJ1-2 | few | TRBV27 | TGTGCCAGCAGTTTGGTTCCGGGACAAGAAGTATATGGCTACACCTTC | CASSLVPGQEVYGYTF
- | TRBJ1-1 | - | TRBV19 | TGTGCCAGTAGTATAGTTGGCCAGGGGAACACTGAAGCTTTCTTT | CASSIVGQGNTEAFF
TRBD1 | TRBJ1-1 | - | TRBV5-1 | TGCGCCAGCAGCTCGGTATGGGACAGGGAGGCTTTCTTT | CASSSVWDREAFF
TRBD1 | TRBJ1-2 | few | TRBV6-5 | TGTGCCAGCAGTTCCCCCCACGGGACAGGGAATGAGGGCTACACCTTC | CASSSPHGTGNEGYTF
TRBD1 | TRBJ2-7 | - | TRBV5-1 | TGCGCCAGCAGCCGGACAGGCTACGAGCAGTACTTC | CASSRTGYEQYF
- | TRBJ1-4 | - | TRBV2 | TGTGCCAGCAGTGTTAAGACAGCCGAAAAACTGTTTTTT | CASSVKTAEKLFF
- | TRBJ2-3 | - | TRBV21-1 | TGTGCCAGCAGCTCACTGACAGGGGCACAACTCTTCAGCACAGATACGCAGTATTTT | CASSSLTGAQLFSTDTQYF
TRBD2 | TRBJ2-3 | - | TRBV10-3 | TGTGCCATCAAGGGGACTAGCGGGAGGGGAGATACGCAGTATTTT | CAIKGTSGRGDTQYF
TRBD2 | TRBJ2-5 | - | TRBV19 | TGTGCCAGTAGTCCTCTGACTAGCGGGGTCCGTGAGACCCAGTACTTC | CASSPLTSGVRETQYF
TRBD1 | TRBJ1-1 | - | TRBV30 | TGTGCCTGGAGTGTACCTTACCGACAGGGGGCATTCGCTGAAGCTTTCTTT | CAWSVPYRQGAFAEAFF
TRBD2 | TRBJ2-7 | - | TRBV12-3/TRBV12-4 | TGTGCCAGCAGTTGGACTAGCTCCTACGAGCAGTACTTC | CASSWTSSYEQYF
- | TRBJ1-5 | - | TRBV19 | TGTGCCAGTAGTACTGACAGGTTCCCGCGTCAGCCCCAGCATTTT | CASSTDRFPRQPQHF
- | TRBJ2-5 | - | TRBV6-2/TRBV6-3 | TGTGCCAGCAGTTACTCGAGACATGAGATGGGAGAGACCCAGTACTTC | CASSYSRHEMGETQYF
- | TRBJ2-7 | - | TRBV10-1 | TGCGCCAGGAGGCGACAGCCGCTTGTTCCCTACGAGCAGTACTTC | CARRRQPLVPYEQYF
- | TRBJ2-2 | - | TRBV10-2 | TGCGCCATCTCTTCCCCACAGGGAGTTACCGGGGAGCTGTTTTTT | CAISSPQGVTGELFF
- | TRBJ2-2 | - | TRBV4-1 | TGCGCCAGCAGCGTTCGATGGCCGAACACCGGGGAGCTGTTTTTT | CASSVRWPNTGELFF
- | TRBJ1-6 | - | TRBV14 | TGTGCCAGCGCGGTGGCGGGGTATTCACCCCTCCACTTT | CASAVAGYSPLHF
TRBD2 | TRBJ2-1 | - | TRBV19 | TGTGCCAGTAGTATCGCGGGGGGCCATGAGCAGTTCTTC | CASSIAGGHEQFF
TRBD2 | TRBJ2-5 | - | TRBV4-1 | TGCGCCAGCAGCCAAGGAGGACTAGCGGGGGGGCAAGAGACCCAGTACTTC | CASSQGGLAGGQETQYF
- | TRBJ2-4 | - | TRBV5-6 | TGTGCCAGCAGCTTGGGGGCCGCCAAAAACATTCAGTACTTC | CASSLGAAKNIQYF
TRBD1 | TRBJ2-2 | - | TRBV5-1 | TGCGCCAGCAGCCGACAGGGGGACACCGGGGAGCTGTTTTTT | CASSRQGDTGELFF
TRBD2 | TRBJ2-7 | few | TRBV14 | TGTGCCAGCAGTTTAGCGGGAGTTTTAAGGCAGTACTTC | CASSLAGVLRQYF
TRBD2 | TRBJ2-1 | - | TRBV7-9 | TGTGCCAGCGGCGGGGGATCCTACAATGAGCAGTTCTTC | CASGGGSYNEQFF
TRBD1 | TRBJ2-5 | - | TRBV9 | TGTGCCAGCAGCCAGGGACAGCAGGGGACCCAGTACTTC | CASSQGQQGTQYF
- | TRBJ1-3 | few | TRBV18 | TGTGCCAGCTCGGTAGCCCCTCCCCAACTGTCTGGAAACACCATATATTTT | CASSVAPPQLSGNTIYF
TRBD1 | TRBJ2-3 | - | TRBV9 | TGTGCCAGCAGCCCCCGGGACAGGGCCTATGTCACAGATACGCAGTATTTT | CASSPRDRAYVTDTQYF